These T cell receptor beta chains were read from a single sample in a study of immune evolution from preneoplasia to lung adenocarcinoma. Sequencing used immunoSEQ multiplex PCR; TCRdb keeps in-frame clones, though not all of them. The sample shows over 7,000 clones, around 84% of them seen only once. The sequenced material came from FFPE adjacent normal lung tissue. The source of these receptors is a person aged 65 to 85 with lung adenocarcinoma. Both conserved end residues are part of each CDR3. D genes are given only for firm matches. Rows give clone size only sometimes, using once, few, many, or a class for an expanded clone.

J gene | clone size | D gene | V gene | CDR3 DNA | CDR3 protein
TRBJ2-7 | - | - | TRBV19 | TGTGCCAGTAGTTTGGGTTTCAGGGCAGGATTACCCTACGAGCAGTACTTC | CASSLGFRAGLPYEQYF
TRBJ1-3 | - | - | TRBV11-2 | TGTGCCAGCAGCTTAGATAGAAATGGAAACACCATATATTTT | CASSLDRNGNTIYF
TRBJ2-7 | - | - | TRBV19 | TGTGCCAGTACTCACCCGCGGGCCTACGAGCAGTACTTC | CASTHPRAYEQYF
TRBJ1-2 | - | TRBD1 | TRBV6-5 | TGTGCCAGCCACGGGACAGGGGCTTCCTATGGCTACACCTTC | CASHGTGASYGYTF
TRBJ1-1 | - | - | TRBV7-3 | TGTGCCAGCAGCTTAACACCGAACACTGAAGCTTTCTTT | CASSLTPNTEAFF
TRBJ2-3 | - | - | TRBV7-8 | TGTGCCAGCAGCCATCCTGGCACAGATACGCAGTATTTT | CASSHPGTDTQYF
TRBJ1-2 | - | TRBD1 | TRBV11-3 | TGTGCCAGCAGCTTATCCGGGACAGTTGGTGGCTACACCTTC | CASSLSGTVGGYTF
TRBJ2-2 | large | - | TRBV5-1 | TGCGCCAGCAGCAGCACAGGGAACACCGGGGAGCTGTTTTTT | CASSSTGNTGELFF
TRBJ2-7 | - | TRBD2 | TRBV7-9 | TGTGCCAGCAGGGGTAGCGGGAGCGACGAGCAGTACTTC | CASRGSGSDEQYF
TRBJ2-6 | - | TRBD2 | TRBV7-9 | TGTGCCAGCAGCAAAGGCGGGGGCTCTGGGGCCAACGTCCTGACTTTC | CASSKGGGSGANVLTF
TRBJ1-1 | - | TRBD1 | TRBV25-1 | TGTGCCAGCAGTGCGGGACAGGTCCGCAACACTGAAGCTTTCTTT | CASSAGQVRNTEAFF
TRBJ1-1 | - | TRBD1 | TRBV5-4 | TGTGCCAGCAGCCCAGGACAGGGGGCGAAGTTAGGTGAAGCTTTCTTT | CASSPGQGAKLGEAFF
TRBJ2-2 | - | - | TRBV2 | TGTGCCAGCAAAAGGCAGGGCGCCCCCGGGGAGCTGTTTTTT | CASKRQGAPGELFF
TRBJ1-1 | - | - | TRBV28 | TGTGCCAGCAGTCCCAATGGGGGTGAAGCTTTTTTT | CASSPNGGEAFF